The 13 T cell receptor beta chains below were found in one sample sequenced in a study of T cell responses to AZD1222 COVID-19 vaccine. Generated by immunoSEQ multiplex PCR, the TCRdb table keeps only in-frame clones and is missing some. The profile shows 85,000 or so clones, about nine tenths of them singletons. The sample in question was peripheral blood, obtained 28 days after the second AZD1222 dose. Receptors were obtained from an adult who received the AZD1222 COVID-19 vaccine.

J is TRBJ1-4 and V is TRBV13; no clear D. The V end was cut by 0 bases, the J end by 2 bases, with 4 bases between. Per germline, CDR1 PRHDT and CDR2 FYEKMQ (reference sequence). This CDR3 is 14 amino acids long. The chain's CDR3 is CASSLGQTNEKLFF. The CDR3 DNA reads TGTGCCAGCAGCTTAGGGCAGACTAATGAAAAACTGTTTTTT.

The rearrangement uses TRBV19 and TRBJ2-5; 8 nucleotides agree with TRBD1. With 4 bases clipped from V and 5 bases from J, the junction kept 3 bases outside the gene matches. The germline V gene has CDR1 LNHDA and CDR2 SQIVND (reference sequence). The CDR3 runs 13 residues. CDR3 sequence (DNA): TGTGCCAGTAGTACAGGGGGCTTGGAGACCCAGTACTTC. Translating it yields CASSTGGLETQYF.

The J gene is TRBJ2-5, the V gene TRBV6-6, with TRBD1 matching over 9 bases. Germline CDR1 reads MNHNY; CDR2 reads SVGAGI (reference sequence). CDR3 length: 14 amino acids. Trimming cost V 2 bases and J 2 bases; bases outside gene matches: 0. The CDR3 bases are TGTGCCAGCAGTTACGGGACAGGGCAAGAGACCCAGTACTTC. Translating it yields CASSYGTGQETQYF.

The chain employs TRBV9 and TRBJ2-7; 7 positions match TRBD1. CDR1 and CDR2 (germline): SGDLS, YYNGEE. V trimming: 0 bases; J trimming: 2 bases; junction bases outside the gene matches: 5. This CDR3 is 15 amino acids long. This CDR3 is CASSVATGQPYEQYF. Written as DNA, the CDR3 is TGTGCCAGCAGCGTAGCTACGGGACAGCCCTACGAGCAGTACTTC. The full variable domain, rest sourced from reference TRBV9 and TRBJ2-7, is DSGVTQTPKHLITATGQRVTLRCSPRSGDLSVYWYQQSLDQGLQFLIQYYNGEERAKGNILERFSAQQFPDLHSELNLSSLELGDSALYFCASSVATGQPYEQYFGPGTRLTVT.

This chain connects TRBV9 to TRBJ2-7; 7 bases are a match to TRBD1. CDR3 length equals 12 residues. With V trimmed by 4 bases and J by 5 bases, 3 bases remained unmatched. CDR1 and CDR2 (germline): SGDLS, YYNGEE. This chain's CDR3 is CASSPDRDEQYF. As DNA, the CDR3 is TGTGCCAGCAGCCCAGACAGGGACGAGCAGTACTTC.

This sequence joins TRBV6-5 and TRBJ1-5; D remains ambiguous. There are 16 residues in the CDR3. Trimming left V 4 bases short and J 5 bases short, with 18 bases between. Germline CDR1 reads MNHEY; CDR2 reads SVGAGI. The CDR3 loop is CASSSGLGMGHQPQHF. The CDR3 DNA follows: TGTGCCAGCAGTTCTGGGCTAGGGATGGGCCATCAGCCCCAGCATTTT.

This clone came up once. The chain joins TRBV7-2 to TRBJ1-1; perhaps TRBD1 as D (5 bases). The CDR3 totals 15 residues. From germline, CDR1 is SGHTA and CDR2 FQGNSA. Trimming cost V 1 base and J 1 base, with 10 bases left between them. DNA of the CDR3: TGTGCCAGCAGCTTAGAAAGGGGTCGGAACACTGAAGCTTTCTTT. Protein product: CASSLERGRNTEAFF. Variable domain in full (rest from reference TRBV7-2 and TRBJ1-1): GAGVSQSPSNKVTEKGKDVELRCDPISGHTALYWYRQSLGQGLEFLIYFQGNSAPDKSGLPSDRFSAERTGGSVSTLTIQRTQQEDSAVYLCASSLERGRNTEAFFGQGTRLTVV.

The chain has TRBV3-1 (or the pseudogene TRBV3-2) and TRBJ2-7, with no clear D. CDR1 is LGHDT and CDR2 is YNNKEL in the germline V gene (reference sequence). This CDR3 spans 14 amino acids. V shed 2 bases and J shed 3 bases, with 11 bases lying between them. The CDR3 is CASSQRAANYEQYF. For the CDR3, the DNA is TGTGCCAGCAGCCAACGGGCAGCAAACTACGAGCAGTACTTC.

This chain links TRBV19 with TRBJ2-5; perhaps TRBD2 as D (7 bases). V dropped 5 bases and J dropped 5 bases, with 15 bases sitting between them. The CDR3 runs 14 residues. Germline V gives CDR1 LNHDA, CDR2 SQIVND (reference sequence). DNA of the CDR3: TGTGCCAGTAGTCTTAGGGGGGGTTTGGAGACCCAGTACTTC. Translating it yields CASSLRGGLETQYF.

The CDR3 reads CASSEGRVGQPQHF. CDR3 nucleotides: TGTGCCAGCAGTGAAGGAAGGGTGGGTCAGCCCCAGCATTTT. The chain has TRBV2 and TRBJ1-5; D is uncertain. The CDR3 spans 14 residues. V lost 1 base and J 6 bases, leaving 10 bases between the germline ends. CDR1 and CDR2 (germline): SNHLY, FYNNEI.

This clone was seen a handful of times. The genes are TRBV19 and TRBJ1-3, with D unclear. Trimming took 2 bases from V and 4 from J, leaving 12 bases between them. The CDR3 totals 15 residues. The germline CDR1 and CDR2 sequences are LNHDA and SQIVND (reference sequence). This CDR3 reads CASSILDRSGNTIYF. CDR3 DNA: TGTGCCAGTAGTATATTGGACCGGAGCGGAAACACCATATATTTT. Supplemented by reference TRBV19 and TRBJ1-3, the full variable domain reads DGGITQSPKYLFRKEGQNVTLSCEQNLNHDAMYWYRQDPGQGLRLIYYSQIVNDFQKGDIAEGYSVSREKKESFPLTVTSAQKNPTAFYLCASSILDRSGNTIYFGEGSWLTVV.

The V gene is TRBV6-5, the J gene TRBJ1-2; 9 nucleotides align to TRBD1. Germline loops: CDR1 MNHEY, CDR2 SVGAGI. V gave up 4 bases and J gave up 8 bases; unmatched junction bases: 8. The CDR3 length is 14 residues. CDR3 region: CASSSRDRDRGYTF. The CDR3 nucleotides are TGTGCCAGCAGTTCCCGGGACAGGGACCGGGGCTACACCTTC.

The chain recombines TRBV10-3 with TRBJ1-1; the D is unclear. The V gene's germline CDR1 is ENHRY and CDR2 SYGVKD. Trimming removed 4 bases from V and 1 base from J, with 7 bases in between. CDR3 length equals 13 residues. Here the CDR3 reads CAISVEGNTEAFF. The DNA of the CDR3 is TGTGCCATCAGTGTGGAGGGGAACACTGAAGCTTTCTTT.